These T cell receptor beta chains were read from a single sample in a study of cytomegalovirus exposure and HLA in healthy donors. Clones were sequenced by immunoSEQ multiplex PCR, and TCRdb holds only the in-frame ones, with some missing. Of more than 90,000 clones in the sample, approximately 90% were seen once. Sequenced sample: PBMCs. These receptors all stem from a young man in good health and CMV-seropositive. The CDR3 runs from the conserved cysteine through the conserved F or W. A D gene is named only where the DNA matches it firmly. For some rows the clone size is stated as once, few or many, or as a class when expanded; others skip it.

abundance	d_gene	v_gene	j_gene	CDR3nt	CDR3aa
NA	NA	TRBV7-9	TRBJ2-6	TGTGCCAGCAGCTTGGGATTAGACAGTCTCGGGGCCAACGTCCTGACTTTC	CASSLGLDSLGANVLTF
once	NA	TRBV28	TRBJ2-1	TGTGCCAGCGGGGGCGGGGGTGCGTACAATGAGCAGTTCTTC	CASGGGGAYNEQFF
NA	NA	TRBV7-9	TRBJ1-6	TGTGCCAGCAGTTACAGCAATTCACCCCTCCACTTT	CASSYSNSPLHF
NA	NA	TRBV7-7	TRBJ1-1	TGTGCCAGCAGCTTAACAGAAAACACTGAAGCTTTCTTT	CASSLTENTEAFF
NA	NA	TRBV5-6	TRBJ1-5	TGTGCCAGCAGCTTGGCCAGGGCAGCTAATCAGCCCCAGCATTTT	CASSLARAANQPQHF
NA	NA	TRBV14	TRBJ2-1	TGTGCCAGCAGTCAACTAGCAATTCGCTACAATGAGCAGTTCTTC	CASSQLAIRYNEQFF
NA	TRBD1	TRBV13	TRBJ1-2	TGTGCCAGCAGTCCCGCCTACTTGGGACAGGGGGAAGGCTACACCTTC	CASSPAYLGQGEGYTF
NA	TRBD1	TRBV6-6	TRBJ1-1	TGTGCCAGCTGTAGGGGGCAGGGCACTGAAGCTTTCTTT	CASCRGQGTEAFF
NA	NA	TRBV19	TRBJ1-4	TGTGCCAGTAGTATGGAGGGGAGAGCGGAAAAACTGTTTTTT	CASSMEGRAEKLFF
NA	NA	TRBV27	TRBJ2-7	TGTGCCAGCAGCCCAGACAGTTCCTACGAGCAGTACTTC	CASSPDSSYEQYF
NA	TRBD1	TRBV29-1	TRBJ2-7	TGCAGCGTTGAACAGGACAGGGGGCTCTCCTACGAGCAGTACTTC	CSVEQDRGLSYEQYF
NA	TRBD2	TRBV7-2	TRBJ2-5	TGTGCCAGCAGCCGGAACAGGTGGGAGGGGAATACCCAGTACTTC	CASSRNRWEGNTQYF
NA	TRBD2	TRBV4-1	TRBJ2-3	TGCGCCAGCAGCCAAGTGGCGGGGGTGACAGATACGCAGTATTTT	CASSQVAGVTDTQYF
NA	NA	TRBV2	TRBJ1-2	TGTGCCAGCAGATCGGGGGGCATGTCCCATGGCTACACCTTC	CASRSGGMSHGYTF
few	NA	TRBV6-1	TRBJ1-2	TGTGCCAGCAGTGAAAATAGAGGGAATGGCTACACCTTC	CASSENRGNGYTF
NA	NA	TRBV10-3	TRBJ1-5	TGTGCCATCAGTGAGTCGAACAGGGCGATTAATCAGCCCCAGCATTTT	CAISESNRAINQPQHF
NA	TRBD2	TRBV5-1	TRBJ2-1	TGCGCCAGCAGCCCCACCGGGACTAGCGGTGTAGGTGCCAATGAGCAGTTCTTC	CASSPTGTSGVGANEQFF
NA	TRBD1	TRBV5-1	TRBJ2-7	TGCGCCAGCAGCTTGGGGGACAGGATCTACGAGCAGTACTTC	CASSLGDRIYEQYF
once	NA	TRBV7-2	TRBJ1-2	TGTGCCAGCAGCCCCACGGGGGTCTTAGCAAACTATGGCTACACCTTC	CASSPTGVLANYGYTF
NA	NA	TRBV4-3	TRBJ2-7	TGCGCCAGCAGCCAAGAGAGGAGCCAGGGCTACGAGCAGTACTTC	CASSQERSQGYEQYF
NA	TRBD2	TRBV28	TRBJ2-7	TGTGCCAGCAGCGGCGGGGGATGGGTCTCCTACGAGCAGTACTTC	CASSGGGWVSYEQYF
NA	NA	TRBV4-3	TRBJ1-1	TGCGCCAGCAGCCAACAGAACAGGAACACTGAAGCTTTCTTT	CASSQQNRNTEAFF
NA	NA	TRBV4-1	TRBJ1-6	TGCGCCAGCAGCCAAGATGTGGGGGGCGGGGGCTATAATTCACCCCTCCACTTT	CASSQDVGGGGYNSPLHF
NA	NA	TRBV27	TRBJ1-2	TGTGCCAGCAGTTTGCAGGGGACCTATGGCTACACCTTC	CASSLQGTYGYTF
NA	NA	TRBV5-3	TRBJ1-3	TGTGCCAGAAGCTACCGATTCAGTGGGCACTCTGGAAACACCATATATTTT	CARSYRFSGHSGNTIYF
NA	TRBD1	TRBV27	TRBJ1-2	TGTGCCAGCAGTTTCCGGGACAGGGATGGCTACACCTTC	CASSFRDRDGYTF
few	TRBD1	TRBV11-2	TRBJ1-6	TGTGCCAGCAGCGGCAGACAGGGAAGATCGGATTCACCCCTCCACTTT	CASSGRQGRSDSPLHF
NA	NA	TRBV5-5	TRBJ1-1	TGTGCCAGCAGCTTATGGGCGAACACTGAAGCTTTCTTT	CASSLWANTEAFF
NA	NA	TRBV6-1	TRBJ2-7	TGTGCCAGCAGTGAAGGGGGGGGGCAGGTAGGGTTCGAGCAGTACTTC	CASSEGGGQVGFEQYF
NA	TRBD1	TRBV19	TRBJ1-2	TGTGCCAGTAGTCAAGGACAGGGATATGGCTACACCTTC	CASSQGQGYGYTF
NA	NA	TRBV29-1	TRBJ1-6	TGCAGCGTCGCCTCAGGGGTGAGCAATTCACCCCTCCACTTT	CSVASGVSNSPLHF
once	TRBD2	TRBV4-2	TRBJ2-1	TGTGCCAGCAGCCAAGATGATAGCGGGGTAGGAAATGAGCAGTTCTTC	CASSQDDSGVGNEQFF
NA	NA	TRBV19	TRBJ1-1	TGTGCCAGTAGTATAGGCGGCAGGGGTAGCACTGAAGCTTTCTTT	CASSIGGRGSTEAFF
NA	NA	TRBV19	TRBJ2-7	TGTGCCAGTAGTATCGTCGGGGGGCCCTACGAGCAGTACTTC	CASSIVGGPYEQYF
NA	NA	TRBV9	TRBJ2-1	TGTGCCAGCAGCGTAGGGTACGGGGCGGGGGAGCAGTTCTTC	CASSVGYGAGEQFF
NA	NA	TRBV5-6	TRBJ2-7	TGTGCCAGCAGCCATCGGGGGGCCGACGAGCAGTACTTC	CASSHRGADEQYF
NA	TRBD1	TRBV6-5	TRBJ2-7	TGTGCCAGCAGACCTCGGACAGGGAGCTCCTACGAGCAGTACTTC	CASRPRTGSSYEQYF
NA	TRBD1	TRBV4-1	TRBJ2-7	TGCGCCAGCAGCCAAGTCTGGGACAGGGGCTACGAGCAGTACTTC	CASSQVWDRGYEQYF
NA	TRBD2	TRBV5-1	TRBJ2-1	TGCGCCAGCAGCTTTGGGAGCGGGGGCAATGAGCAGTTCTTC	CASSFGSGGNEQFF
NA	NA	TRBV7-2	TRBJ1-1	TGTGCCAGCAGCTTAGTCTTAAGGAGGGGCGAGAAGAACACTGAAGCTTTCTTT	CASSLVLRRGEKNTEAFF
NA	TRBD1	TRBV5-1	TRBJ2-5	TGCGCCAGCACCCAGACAGGGGGCTGGAAGACCCAGTACTTC	CASTQTGGWKTQYF
NA	NA	TRBV7-9	TRBJ1-1	TGTGCCAGCAGCTTAACAGATATGAACACTGAAGCTTTCTTT	CASSLTDMNTEAFF
NA	NA	TRBV4-1	TRBJ1-4	TGCGCCAGCAGCCGACGGGATCTCGGGGAAAAACTGTTTTTT	CASSRRDLGEKLFF
once	TRBD2	TRBV28	TRBJ2-7	TGTGCCAGGACCCAGCGGGGGGACTCCTACGAGCAGTACTTC	CARTQRGDSYEQYF
NA	TRBD1	TRBV7-9	TRBJ2-2	TGTGCCAGCAGCTTAGTAGAACAGGGGCGCCCGAACACCGGGGAGCTGTTTTTT	CASSLVEQGRPNTGELFF
NA	NA	TRBV7-9	TRBJ1-2	TGTGCCAGCAGCTTAGTCGAGGCTGCTATCGGCTACACCTTC	CASSLVEAAIGYTF
few	NA	TRBV7-9	TRBJ1-2	TGTGCCAGCAGCTTAGTTCGGGACTTGAACTATGGCTACACCTTC	CASSLVRDLNYGYTF
NA	NA	TRBV7-9	TRBJ1-3	TGTGCCAGCAGTACACCTGAACCCAGGGGAGGGTATAGAAACACCATATATTTT	CASSTPEPRGGYRNTIYF
NA	NA	TRBV10-3	TRBJ1-2	TGTGCCACTTCCGACCCGGGGGTAGACTATGGCTACACCTTC	CATSDPGVDYGYTF
NA	NA	TRBV2	TRBJ1-6	TGTGCCAGCAGTGAAGACACAACCTATAATTCACCCCTCCACTTT	CASSEDTTYNSPLHF
NA	NA	TRBV5-1	TRBJ2-7	TGCGCCAGCAGCCTAAATTCCTACGAGCAGTACTTC	CASSLNSYEQYF
NA	TRBD1	TRBV10-3	TRBJ1-1	TGTGCCTCATCGACAGGGGGAGTCACTGAAGCTTTCTTT	CASSTGGVTEAFF
NA	NA	TRBV2	TRBJ1-3	TGTGCCAGCAGCCCAGGGTTATCTGGAAACACCATATATTTT	CASSPGLSGNTIYF
NA	TRBD2	TRBV9	TRBJ2-1	TGTGCCAGCAGCGCTAAGCCGGGACTAGCGGGGCCCGATGAGCAGTTCTTC	CASSAKPGLAGPDEQFF
NA	NA	TRBV4-1	TRBJ1-1	TGCGCCAGCAGCCAAGGCAGTTTGGTTACTGAAGCTTTCTTT	CASSQGSLVTEAFF
NA	NA	TRBV7-2	TRBJ1-5	TGTGCCAGCAGCTTATTCAGGGATAGCAATCAGCCCCAGCATTTT	CASSLFRDSNQPQHF
NA	TRBD1	TRBV5-5	TRBJ1-1	TGTGCCAGCAGCTATACCGGACAGGGTTTCACTGAAGCTTTCTTT	CASSYTGQGFTEAFF
NA	NA	TRBV20-1	TRBJ1-1	TGCAGTGCTCTCGGGGGGACTGAAGCTTTCTTT	CSALGGTEAFF
NA	NA	TRBV4-3	TRBJ2-1	TGCGCCAGCAGCCAAGGACAGTTTTACAATGAGCAGTTCTTC	CASSQGQFYNEQFF